This entry lists 12 T cell receptor beta chains sequenced from one sample in a study of cytomegalovirus exposure and HLA in healthy donors. The primer mix had 60 Vbeta and 13 Jbeta primers. Sequencing was performed with immunoSEQ multiplex PCR; in TCRdb, only in-frame clones are kept and a portion is missing. The sample has around 170,000 clones, 65% to 85% seen once. Material for sequencing was PBMCs. These receptors were taken from a woman aged 40 to 50 in good health and CMV-seropositive.

The chain recombines TRBV5-1 with TRBJ1-2, with 8 positions matching TRBD1. V shed 4 bases and J 8 bases; nucleotides not matched to a gene: 10. Germline V gives CDR1 SGHRS, CDR2 YFSETQ. The CDR3 covers 14 residues. The CDR3 is CASSPGQGKWGYTF. The DNA for the CDR3 is TGCGCCAGCAGCCCCGGACAGGGAAAATGGGGCTACACCTTC.

J is TRBJ2-7 and V is TRBV14; TRBD1 aligns across 9 bases. V lost 3 bases and J lost 5; bases outside the gene matches: 8. Germline lookup yields CDR1 SGHDN and CDR2 FVKESK. This CDR3 region has 15 residues. This CDR3 reads CASSQRQGVGNEQYF. The CDR3 DNA sequence: TGTGCCAGCAGCCAGAGACAGGGGGTGGGCAACGAGCAGTACTTC.

The V gene is TRBV13, the J gene TRBJ2-5; D is perhaps TRBD2 (5 bases). The CDR3 is 12 residues long. Per the germline V gene, CDR1 is PRHDT and CDR2 is FYEKMQ (reference sequence). Trimming cost V 0 bases and J 7 bases, with 6 bases left between them. CDR3 nucleotides: TGTGCCAGCAGCTTAGGCCGGGGGACCCAGTACTTC. Translated, it gives CASSLGRGTQYF.

The chain joins TRBV28 to TRBJ1-2; no clear D. In germline, CDR1 is MDHEN, CDR2 SYDVKM. This CDR3 is 14 amino acids long. The V end was cut by 4 bases, the J end by 2 bases, with 11 bases between. The DNA for the CDR3 is TGTGCCAGCAGTTGGGGAGGTGCGAACTATGGCTACACCTTC. Residues: CASSWGGANYGYTF.

The V call is TRBV2, the J call TRBJ2-7; 9 nucleotides agree with TRBD1. CDR1 is SNHLY and CDR2 is FYNNEI in the germline V gene. V shed 7 bases, J shed 2 bases, and the junction held 3 bases outside the gene matches. CDR3 length equals 13 residues. The CDR3 region has the DNA TGTGCCAGCACTCGGGACAGGGCCTACGAGCAGTACTTC. It specifies CASTRDRAYEQYF.

V and J are TRBV18 and TRBJ1-1; D is possibly TRBD1 (5 bases). The CDR3 consists of 15 residues. The germline V gene has CDR1 KGHSH and CDR2 LQKENI. Trimming took off 1 base at V and 4 bases at J, with 13 bases between the two ends. In DNA form, the CDR3 reads TGTGCCAGCTCACCACGCGACAGACAAGCCACTGAAGCTTTCTTT. This encodes CASSPRDRQATEAFF.

The gene calls are TRBV7-9 and TRBJ2-5; 8 nucleotides line up with TRBD1. The DNA end is a closer match to TRBJ2-7, so the J assignment may be wrong. Germline V gene sequence: CDR1 SEHNR, CDR2 FQNEAQ (reference sequence). This CDR3 comprises 16 residues. The DNA of the CDR3 is TGTGCCAGCAGCCAAAGAGGGGGACAGGCCTCCTACGAGCAGTACTTC. Amino acid sequence: CASSQRGGQASYEQYF.

The chain links TRBV7-2 to TRBJ1-2; 8 bases are a match to TRBD1. The junction had 5 bases not matched to a gene; V was cut back by 4 bases and J by 4 bases. This CDR3 is built from 14 residues. Per the germline V gene, CDR1 is SGHTA and CDR2 is FQGNSA. The CDR3 loop is CASSSGTGLYGYTF. In DNA form, the CDR3 reads TGTGCCAGCAGCTCCGGGACAGGCCTCTATGGCTACACCTTC.

V and J are TRBV6-1 and TRBJ1-1, with unresolved D. CDR3 length: 15 residues. CDR1 and CDR2 (germline): MNHNS, SASEGT. The germline V and J ends were trimmed by 6 bases and 0 bases, with 14 bases remaining between them. CDR3 protein: CASRSEHLMNTEAFF. The CDR3, as DNA: TGTGCCAGCAGATCGGAGCACCTCATGAACACTGAAGCTTTCTTT.

The V and J genes are TRBV11-2 and TRBJ2-7; TRBD1 agrees at 9 bases. Losses at the gene ends were 5 bases for V and 6 bases for J; bases not matched to a gene: 11. CDR1 is SGHAT and CDR2 is FQNNGV in the germline V gene. This CDR3 is 15 amino acids long. Written as DNA, the CDR3 is TGTGCCAGCAGCCGAGGACAGGGGAGGTTGATCGAGCAGTACTTC. Its translation: CASSRGQGRLIEQYF.

The rearrangement joins TRBV23-1 to TRBJ1-6; D is uncertain. TRBV23-1 is given ORF status, its function remaining uncertain. Between the trimmed V and J ends, which lost 6 bases and 12 bases, there was a span of 12 bases. The length of the CDR3 is 12 residues. The DNA of the CDR3 is TGCGCCAGCAGCTCCCCTTTCCTACCCCTCCACTTT. This codes for CASSSPFLPLHF.

The chain couples TRBV14 to TRBJ1-1, with D hard to call. V dropped 0 bases and J dropped 1 base, with 3 bases sitting between them. The CDR3 runs to 13 residues. The germline CDR1 and CDR2 sequences are SGHDN and FVKESK. The CDR3 spells CASSQERNTEAFF. CDR3 DNA: TGTGCCAGCAGCCAAGAGAGGAACACTGAAGCTTTCTTT.